This T cell receptor beta chain came from a study of memory CD4+ T cells and cytomegalovirus serostatus. On the study more broadly: Of the healthy Belgian adults, 8 to 10 were CMV seropositive and about 24 seronegative. The study, taken as a whole, reports: A US-trained random forest predicted CMV serostatus with median AUC 0.91.

As originally analysed: Out-of-frame sequences were removed, leaving around 2,000,000 distinct TCRbeta sequences. This table comes from immunoSEQ multiplex PCR, and its TCRdb copy is limited to in-frame clones, with some not included. Clone size and the V and J calls come from that table; the DNA yielded D and trimming. The sample records 45,000 to 60,000 clones, around four fifths being singletons. Regarding this clone: Antigen unknown.

Single viable CD3+CD4+CD8-CD45RO+ cells were sorted as the memory CD4+ T cells. This TCR was sampled from an adult in good health and CMV-seropositive. The sequencing sample was made of memory CD4+ T cells from blood.

The CDR3 DNA is TGTGCCAGCAGGTTAGGAGTCCGGACCAACACTGAAGCTTTCTTT. Its translation: CASRLGVRTNTEAFF. This chain uses TRBV28 with TRBJ1-1; D is unclear. CDR1 and CDR2 from the germline V gene are MDHEN and SYDVKM. The ends were cut back, 6 bases at V and 2 bases at J, with 16 bases in the middle. The CDR3 is 15 amino acids. Looking up the rest from reference TRBV28 and TRBJ1-1 gives the full variable domain: DVKVTQSSRYLVKRTGEKVFLECVQDMDHENMFWYRQDPGLGLRLIYFSYDVKMKEKGDIPEGYSVSREKKERFSLILESASTNQTSMYLCASRLGVRTNTEAFFGQGTRLTVV.